This paragraph reports one T cell receptor (beta chain). Full-length variable regions came from constant-region reverse primers plus semi-nested Nested Universal Primer A PCR. TCRdb reprocessed the 5' RACE reads with MiXCR, giving one entry per CDR3 protein. The sample holds some 9,200 distinct CDR3 sequences, approximately 50% seen once. Treg sorting used a CD4+CD25+CD127-/low gate. This TCR derives from a female donor with breast cancer. Sequencing was carried out using Tregs sorted from a lymph node.

Written as DNA, the CDR3 is TGTGCCAGCAGTTTCGGGAACACTGAAGCTTTCTTT. Encoded protein: CASSFGNTEAFF. The rearrangement links TRBV12-3 or TRBV12-4 to TRBJ1-1; D gene uncertain. The CDR3 consists of 12 residues. V dropped 3 bases and J dropped 1 base, with 3 bases sitting between them.